What follows are 14 T cell receptor beta chains derived from one specimen sequenced in a study of T cell repertoires in cytomegalovirus infection (dated by TCRdb to about 2019). The sample was run on an Illumina HiSeq 1500. The public reads were reprocessed in TCRdb via fastp at Q25 and MiXCR, keeping in-frame beta chains. Rows are combined by CDR3 protein, so each entry shows the most common genes and DNA. The sample table records roughly 250,000 distinct CDR3 sequences; over 20% of these occur just once. 15% to 20% of the sample rests with the top ten. The sequenced sample was CD8+ T cells from PBMCs. These receptors were obtained from a human donor in good health (CMV status not recorded). Some clones in this sample may be carry-over from other donors' samples.

This clonotype was observed at least ten times. V gene TRBV28 combines with J gene TRBJ1-1; D uncertain. Deletions cut 1 base from V and 1 base from J, with 16 bases between. The germline gives CDR1 MDHEN, CDR2 SYDVKM. CDR3 length: 17 amino acids. CDR3 in amino acids: CASSLSFGGVTNTEAFF. The CDR3 DNA follows: TGTGCCAGCAGTTTATCTTTTGGCGGGGTGACGAACACTGAAGCTTTCTTT.

V and J are TRBV28 and TRBJ1-1; possible D gene TRBD1, 6 bases. The CDR3 loop spans 16 amino acids. V lost 1 base to trimming and J lost 0 bases, with 12 bases between them. From germline, CDR1 is MDHEN and CDR2 SYDVKM. The CDR3 DNA is TGTGCCAGCAGTTTATTAACGGGGGCTGTGAACACTGAAGCTTTCTTT. Its translation: CASSLLTGAVNTEAFF.

The chain uses TRBV2 and TRBJ2-1; no firm D call. Germline CDR1 is SNHLY and CDR2 is FYNNEI. This CDR3 spans 14 amino acids. V shed 7 bases and J shed 1 base, with 11 bases lying between them. CDR3 residues: CASKPDGSYNEQFF. The CDR3, as DNA: TGTGCCAGCAAACCGGACGGGTCCTACAATGAGCAGTTCTTC.

V is TRBV20-1 and J is TRBJ2-5; D may be TRBD1 (6 bases). Germline assignment: CDR1 DFQATT and CDR2 SNEGSKA (reference sequence). The V gene lost 2 bases and the J gene lost 1 base, with 11 bases spanning the gap. The CDR3 sequence is 14 residues long. Here the CDR3 DNA reads TGCAGTGCTAGAAAACGACAGGTCCAAGAGACCCAGTACTTC. Its translation is CSARKRQVQETQYF.

V usage is TRBV4-1 and J usage is TRBJ1-5; no clear D. The germline V and J ends were trimmed by 0 bases and 9 bases, with 12 bases remaining between them. CDR3 length equals 14 residues. The germline CDR1 and CDR2 sequences are MGHRA and YSYEKL. CDR3 in DNA: TGCGCCAGCAGCCAAGATCTTGGGATGGGGCCCCAGCATTTT. Protein product: CASSQDLGMGPQHF.

This chain joins TRBV29-1 and TRBJ2-7; a weak D match, TRBD1 (5 bases). Germline V CDR1 and CDR2: SQVTM, ANQGSEA. V was shortened by 6 bases and J by 0 bases, with 27 bases between the two germline ends. The CDR3 runs 18 residues. The CDR3 sequence is CSVLWGLEPRTASYEQYF. The CDR3 nucleotides read TGCAGCGTCCTGTGGGGCCTCGAGCCCAGGACGGCCTCCTACGAGCAGTACTTC.

The rearrangement joins TRBV6-1 to TRBJ2-1, with TRBD2 matching over 7 bases. Germline V gene data show CDR1 as MNHNS and CDR2 as SASEGT. The CDR3 loop spans 12 amino acids. Unmatched junction bases numbered 4, after V lost 4 bases and J lost 10 bases. CDR3 residues: CASSVPGGEQFF. DNA of the CDR3: TGTGCCAGCAGTGTACCGGGGGGAGAGCAGTTCTTC.

This clonotype was picked up many times. The rearrangement uses TRBV6-1 and TRBJ2-1; D remains unclear. CDR1 MNHNS and CDR2 SASEGT come from the germline V gene. Trimming left V 3 bases short and J 6 bases short, with 9 bases between. This CDR3 is 13 amino acids long. The CDR3 protein is CASSDWVGNEQFF. The CDR3 region has the DNA TGTGCCAGCAGTGATTGGGTGGGCAATGAGCAGTTCTTC.

This clonotype has just a few counts. The V gene is TRBV7-8, the J gene TRBJ2-1; 7 nucleotides align to TRBD2. Trimming cost V 1 base and J 0 bases; bases outside gene matches: 6. Germline V gene lookup returns CDR1 SGHVS and CDR2 FQNEAQ. This CDR3 has 17 residues. In nucleotides, the CDR3 is TGTGCCAGCAGCTTAGTGGGGGGGGGTAGCTCCTACAATGAGCAGTTCTTC. Protein: CASSLVGGGSSYNEQFF.

The rearrangement links TRBV2 to TRBJ2-6, with D possibly being TRBD1 (6 bases). Germline V gene data show CDR1 as SNHLY and CDR2 as FYNNEI. CDR3 length: 15 amino acids. V lost 6 bases and J 3 bases, leaving 12 bases between the germline ends. The CDR3 region is CASRAGVGGANVLTF. In DNA form, the CDR3 reads TGTGCCAGCAGAGCAGGGGTAGGTGGGGCCAACGTCCTGACTTTC.

This clonotype was detected many times. V usage is TRBV28 and J usage is TRBJ2-5; a weak D match, TRBD1 (5 bases). The length of the CDR3 is 14 residues. Germline V lookup: CDR1 MDHEN, CDR2 SYDVKM. V lost 3 bases and J lost 4, with 12 bases in between. The CDR3 sequence is CASSFLQGRETQYF. CDR3 DNA sequence: TGTGCCAGCAGTTTCTTGCAGGGTAGAGAGACCCAGTACTTC.

The V and J genes are TRBV7-9 and TRBJ2-1, with 9 bases lining up with TRBD1. The CDR3 is made up of 16 amino acids. Germline CDR1 is SEHNR and CDR2 is FQNEAQ (reference sequence). J was trimmed by 7 bases and V by 1 base; bases with no gene match: 8. The CDR3 reads CASSLEGQGMRNEQFF. Here the CDR3 DNA reads TGTGCCAGCAGCTTAGAGGGACAGGGTATGAGGAATGAGCAGTTCTTC.

This clonotype was counted a few times. The chain uses TRBV29-1 and TRBJ1-1; 7 bases align to TRBD1. CDR1 is SQVTM, CDR2 ANQGSEA, per germline. The CDR3 is 13 residues long. The junction had 4 bases not matched to a gene; V was cut back by 6 bases and J by 0 bases. CDR3 sequence: CSVDDRVNTEAFF. The CDR3 bases are TGCAGCGTAGATGACAGGGTGAACACTGAAGCTTTCTTT.

This clonotype came up many times. The V gene is TRBV2, the J gene TRBJ2-7; D is ambiguous. Germline lookup yields CDR1 SNHLY and CDR2 FYNNEI. This CDR3 has 13 residues. Trimming shortened V by 5 bases and J by 3 bases, and 11 bases separated the two germline ends. CDR3 amino acids: CASSFTAVYEQYF. CDR3 bases: TGTGCCAGCAGTTTTACTGCGGTCTACGAGCAGTACTTC.